This record looks at one T cell receptor (beta chain) sequence and its context. Its antigen is still unknown. This record comes from a study of beta chain features in type 1 diabetes. The authors reverse transcribed all of the isolated RNA, so sequencing captured expressed TCRB transcripts. Produced via immunoSEQ multiplex PCR; TCRdb's table is partial and in-frame only. The sample yields hundreds of thousands of clones, around 15% seen once. Findings and caveats of the study: Type 1 diabetes patients had TCRB CDR3s that were shorter (moderately but significantly so) in all four CD4+ subsets.

Sequencing was done on a sample of naive CD4+ T cells from blood. This TCR was recovered from a man between 18 and 29 years old with type 1 diabetes.

CDR3 sequence: CASSSAGTSYTQYF. The CDR3 DNA is TGCGCCAGCAGTTCCGCCGGGACTAGCTATACGCAGTATTTT. The chain recombines TRBV10-1 with TRBJ2-3; 9 nucleotides align to TRBD2. V shed 5 bases, J shed 7 bases, and the junction held 7 bases outside the gene matches. The CDR3 has 14 amino acids. From germline, CDR1 is WNHNN and CDR2 SYGVQD (reference sequence).